This TCR beta chain emerged from a study of OX40 agonist ivuxolimab in advanced cancers. At the level of the whole study: Ivuxolimab was an agonistic, fully human IgG2 monoclonal antibody directed against OX40 (CD134), a costimulatory receptor. Intravenous ivuxolimab was administered to patients every 2 weeks at six dose levels: 0.01, 0.1, 0.3, 1.5, 3 and 10 mg/kg. Of the approximately 53 patients in dose escalation, around 19 had hepatocellular carcinoma, around 15 had melanoma, 9 had renal cell carcinoma and 9 had head and neck cancer. In the dose-escalation cohort, about four fifths of patients were male, and the mean age was 60 years with a range of about 23 to 79. Prior anti-PD-1, anti-PD-L1 or anti-CTLA-4 therapy was permitted, and 30% to 45% of dose-escalation patients had received checkpoint inhibitors. Three dose-escalation patients achieved partial responses, one with hepatocellular carcinoma and two with cutaneous melanoma. The point of sequencing TCRbeta in the periphery was to test whether ivuxolimab changed TCR sequence diversity and drove clonal T-cell expansion. The paper covers the monotherapy dose-escalation part of the phase I ivuxolimab trial, which included N of about 50 patients.

The trial excluded patients who had a history of autoimmune disease or were on systemic immunosuppression. In every dose cohort, peripheral blood was drawn for TCR sequencing at baseline, cycle 4 day 1, and cycle 7 day 1. The samples were taken from a phase I, first-in-human, multicenter, open-label dose-escalation trial of ivuxolimab. Adults with locally advanced or metastatic melanoma, renal cell, hepatocellular, or head and neck squamous cell carcinoma were enrolled in the trial. Before TCR sequencing, CD4+ T cells and CD8+ T cells from peripheral blood were sorted into separate populations. For sequencing of the TCRbeta CDR3 region, genomic DNA was extracted from the sorted cells. TCRbeta CDR3 regions were sequenced using the immunoSEQ Assay. TCRdb provides this immuneACCESS table in a form limited to in-frame rearrangements. Some clones are lacking; in checked studies, under half of them reflect an unresolved V gene, and why the rest are absent is not known. The table for this sample lists tens of thousands of clones; approximately 93% of them were counted only once. 18% of the sample is held by the ten biggest clonotypes.

The investigation overall reported the following: After ivuxolimab, CD8+ T cells had more expanded clones than CD4+ T cells on average. Antigen specificity was not determined for the clonally expanded peripheral T cells. At doses of 0.1 to 3.0 mg/kg, clonal expansion of both CD4+ and CD8+ blood T cells was observed from baseline to week 6. Low levels of normalized T-cell clonal expansion were also shown by some nonresponding patients. In the 0.1-3.0 mg/kg groups, partial responders were among the patients with the lowest normalized peripheral clonal expansion, particularly in CD8+ T cells.

About this clone itself: There is no known antigen for this receptor. It has no much larger one-base neighbor in the sample; base qualities were not kept.

The CDR3 numbers 15 residues from cysteine through phenylalanine. The CDR3 DNA has 45 bases and is translated from base 1. In the germline V gene, CDR1 corresponds to MRHNA and CDR2 to SNTAGT. From V the trimming removes 4 bases and from J it removes 1 base, while the gene matches leave 2 bases of the junction unaccounted for. This TCR was recovered from an adult with an advanced solid tumor such as melanoma, head and neck, liver or kidney cancer. The chain was built from TRBV6-4 and TRBJ2-3, and 10 bases in between align with TRBD2. The input for sequencing was CD4+ or CD8+ T cells sorted from blood, taken in a trial of the OX40 agonist ivuxolimab. Here the CDR3 is given as CASSGLAGGTDTQYF. The DNA sequence is as follows: TGTGCCAGCAGTGGCCTAGCGGGGGGCACAGATACGCAGTATTTT.